The clone carrying this T cell receptor (beta chain) was observed a few times. This entry belongs to a study of blood T cell repertoires in COVID-19. Across the study: The United States, Italy and Spain provided the acute and convalescent COVID-19 samples. PBMCs, B-cell-depleted T cells, or T cells provided the cDNA or gDNA that made up the material.

The ends were cut back, 3 bases at V and 5 bases at J, with 2 bases in the middle. Germline V CDR1 and CDR2: MNHEY, SMNVEV (reference sequence). This CDR3 is built from 12 residues. The authors' processing: Amplified reference gene primers provided the basis for estimating nucleated cell counts. TCRdb's copy holds only in-frame clones and misses some; the assay was immunoSEQ multiplex PCR. V, J and clone size were drawn from that table, and D and trimming were deduced from the DNA. Of tens of thousands of clones listed, roughly 90% are singletons. Material: peripheral blood. This TCR was sampled from a human donor in a cohort sampled during active COVID-19. The chain joins TRBV27 to TRBJ1-6; D is uncertain. CDR3 coding DNA: TGTGCCAGCAGTTTCAATAATTCACCCCTCCACTTT. Its translation: CASSFNNSPLHF.